The 6 T cell receptor beta chains below all came from one sample that was sequenced in a study of cytomegalovirus exposure and HLA in healthy donors (dated by TCRdb to 2017 to 2019). Libraries were constructed by the immunoSEQ multiplex PCR assay. For the multiplex PCR, a mixture combining 60 forward primers for TCR Vbeta segments and 13 reverse primers for TCR Jbeta segments was used. Here the immuneACCESS table is served through TCRdb, limited to in-frame sequences with V and J called. Missing clones are a known gap in these copies; in checked studies unresolved V genes cover under half, and the rest lacks a known reason. The sample table shows roughly 130,000 clones, and 66% are seen once. The ten largest clonotypes hold 1.5% of the sample. Sample: PBMCs. These receptors all stem from a man aged 18-30 years in good health and CMV-seronegative.

This rearrangement joins TRBV6-4 to TRBJ2-1; 7 positions agree with TRBD1. The germline V gene has CDR1 MRHNA and CDR2 SNTAGT. This CDR3 contains 15 residues. The V gene end was trimmed by 4 bases and the J gene end by 7 bases; junction bases not matched to a gene: 10. CDR3 amino acids: CASSVYSGGRNEQFF. CDR3 DNA: TGTGCCAGCAGTGTCTACTCAGGGGGAAGGAATGAGCAGTTCTTC.

This clone was seen a few times. In nucleotides, the CDR3 is TGCAGCGTTGAGGAGGGGAAGACCCAGTACTTC. Protein product: CSVEEGKTQYF. The chain uses TRBV29-1 and TRBJ2-5, with a possible D match to TRBD2 (6 bases). V lost 3 bases to trimming and J lost 6 bases, with 8 bases between them. This CDR3 has 11 amino acids. The V gene's germline CDR1 is SQVTM and CDR2 ANQGSEA.

V and J are TRBV18 and TRBJ2-1; D gene ambiguous. Germline V gene sequence: CDR1 KGHSH, CDR2 LQKENI. V was shortened by 1 base and J by 9 bases, with 10 bases between the two germline ends. This CDR3 spans 13 amino acids. This CDR3 is CASSPQQASEQFF. DNA of the CDR3: TGTGCCAGCTCACCACAGCAGGCGAGTGAGCAGTTCTTC.

This clone has more than one count but fewer than ten. The chain couples TRBV30 to TRBJ2-7; D uncertain. The germline V gene has CDR1 GTSNPN and CDR2 SVGIG (reference sequence). V was pared by 0 bases and J by 2 bases, with 14 bases between. The CDR3 extends over 15 amino acids. CDR3 in DNA: TGTGCCTGGAGTGTCGGGTTGGGTCCGCCCTACGAGCAGTACTTC. Translating gives CAWSVGLGPPYEQYF.

This clone was recorded once. V usage is TRBV18 and J usage is TRBJ2-7, with D perhaps matching TRBD1 (6 bases). The CDR3 extends over 15 amino acids. CDR1 KGHSH and CDR2 LQKENI come from the germline V gene. V lost 3 bases and J lost 0, with 12 bases in between. The CDR3 loop reads CASSPVQGYSYEQYF. The CDR3 DNA reads TGTGCCAGCTCACCGGTACAGGGATACTCCTACGAGCAGTACTTC.

The rearrangement joins TRBV4-2 to TRBJ2-4; tentatively, D is TRBD1 (6 bases). This CDR3 is 16 amino acids long. Germline V gene data show CDR1 as LGHNA and CDR2 as YNFKEQ. The V and J ends lost 4 bases and 2 bases respectively, with 15 bases between them. The CDR3 coding sequence is TGTGCCAGCAGCCCACCGAACAGGGCCACCAAAAACATTCAGTACTTC. This gives the protein CASSPPNRATKNIQYF.